Listed here are 17 T cell receptor beta chains from one sample, sequenced in a study of T cell responses to AZD1222 COVID-19 vaccine. Produced via immunoSEQ multiplex PCR; TCRdb's table is partial and in-frame only. This table has under 150,000 clones, 80% to 90% appearing once. Specimen: peripheral blood, collected 28 days after the second AZD1222 dose. All receptors derive from an adult who received the AZD1222 COVID-19 vaccine.

The V call is TRBV4-1, the J call TRBJ2-7, with a possible D match to TRBD2 (7 bases). Trimming removed 4 bases from V and 2 bases from J, with 15 bases in between. The germline gives CDR1 MGHRA, CDR2 YSYEKL. This CDR3 is built from 15 residues. The CDR3 spells CASSPGWGGAYEQYF. The CDR3 bases are TGCGCCAGCAGCCCGGGTTGGGGGGGCGCCTACGAGCAGTACTTC.

J is TRBJ2-5 and V is TRBV7-2; D is unresolved. The CDR3 runs 13 residues. Trimming stripped 6 bases from V and 4 bases from J, with 12 bases between. Germline V gives CDR1 SGHTA, CDR2 FQGNSA. The CDR3 sequence is CASSPRARETQYF. The CDR3 DNA sequence: TGTGCCAGCAGTCCTAGGGCAAGAGAGACCCAGTACTTC. The full variable domain, in which reference TRBV7-2 and TRBJ2-5 provide the parts outside the CDR3, is GAGVSQSPSNKVTEKGKDVELRCDPISGHTALYWYRQSLGQGLEFLIYFQGNSAPDKSGLPSDRFSAERTGGSVSTLTIQRTQQEDSAVYLCASSPRARETQYFGPGTRLLVL.

The chain links TRBV5-1 to TRBJ2-5, with D hard to call. The CDR3 totals 14 residues. The V gene's germline CDR1 is SGHRS and CDR2 YFSETQ. The V end was cut by 0 bases, the J end by 4 bases, with 10 bases between. DNA for the CDR3: TGCGCCAGCAGCTTGGGCTCGGGTTCAGAGACCCAGTACTTC. Its translation is CASSLGSGSETQYF. Drawing the rest from reference TRBV5-1 and TRBJ2-5, the complete variable domain is KAGVTQTPRYLIKTRGQQVTLSCSPISGHRSVSWYQQTPGQGLQFLFEYFSETQRNKGNFPGRFSGRQFSNSRSEMNVSTLELGDSALYLCASSLGSGSETQYFGPGTRLLVL.

The genes are TRBV6-5 and TRBJ1-2; no definite D call. Germline CDR1 is MNHEY and CDR2 is SVGAGI. The germline V and J ends were trimmed by 4 bases and 3 bases, with 9 bases remaining between them. CDR3 length equals 13 residues. The CDR3 DNA sequence: TGTGCCAGCAGTTCTCCTAGGGACTATGGCTACACCTTC. Protein sequence: CASSSPRDYGYTF.

The V call is TRBV7-6, the J call TRBJ1-3; D unclear. The CDR3 covers 15 residues. V lost 1 base, J lost 1 base, and 8 bases lay in between. Germline lookup yields CDR1 SGHVS and CDR2 FNYEAQ. This CDR3 is CASSLGGSSGNTIYF. The CDR3 DNA reads TGTGCCAGCAGCTTAGGGGGATCATCTGGAAACACCATATATTTT.

The CDR3 loop is CASSLDRGRETQYF. In DNA, the CDR3 is TGTGCCAGCAGTTTAGACAGGGGGCGAGAGACCCAGTACTTC. This chain uses TRBV27 with TRBJ2-5; 10 nucleotides align to TRBD1. This CDR3 comprises 14 residues. Looked up from germline, CDR1 is MNHEY and CDR2 is SMNVEV (reference sequence). Unmatched junction bases numbered 1, after V lost 2 bases and J lost 4 bases.

The chain is built from TRBV18 and TRBJ1-1, with D possibly matching TRBD1 (6 bases). Germline V lookup: CDR1 KGHSH, CDR2 LQKENI. This CDR3 region has 16 residues. The V end lost 3 bases, the J end lost 0 bases, and 14 bases lay between the germline ends. CDR3 in amino acids: CASSPRLQGMNTEAFF. In DNA form, the CDR3 reads TGTGCCAGCTCACCCAGGCTACAGGGCATGAACACTGAAGCTTTCTTT.

The J gene is TRBJ2-7, the V gene TRBV18; 8 bases agree with TRBD1. Germline V gene data show CDR1 as KGHSH and CDR2 as LQKENI. After removal of 5 bases from V and 5 bases from J, the junction contained 2 bases not matched to a gene. This CDR3 has 12 amino acids. The CDR3 reads CASSSDRDEQYF. As DNA, the CDR3 is TGTGCCAGCTCATCGGACAGGGACGAGCAGTACTTC.

The V and J genes are TRBV5-6 and TRBJ2-1; D ambiguous. The CDR3 runs 16 residues. The germline V gene has CDR1 SGHDT and CDR2 YYEEEE. Between the trimmed V and J ends, which lost 4 bases and 4 bases, there was a span of 18 bases. CDR3 bases: TGTGCCAGCAGCCGCCTAAGACGGCAGGATTACAATGAGCAGTTCTTC. Protein product: CASSRLRRQDYNEQFF. Complete variable domain (other parts from reference TRBV5-6 and TRBJ2-1): DAGVTQSPTHLIKTRGQQVTLRCSPKSGHDTVSWYQQALGQGPQFIFQYYEEEERQRGNFPDRFSGHQFPNYSSELNVNALLLGDSALYLCASSRLRRQDYNEQFFGPGTRLTVL.

There are a few counts of this clone. The chain uses TRBV29-1 and TRBJ2-7, with TRBD1 as a possible D gene (7 bases). The CDR3 runs 15 residues. Trimming took 4 bases from V and 2 from J, leaving 18 bases between them. CDR1 SQVTM and CDR2 ANQGSEA come from the germline V gene. CDR3 in DNA: TGCAGCGTTGGAGGAGGGCAGGGGGGAGCCTACGAGCAGTACTTC. Translation gives CSVGGGQGGAYEQYF.

This sequence joins TRBV19 and TRBJ1-3; no reliable D call. Germline CDR1 and CDR2: LNHDA and SQIVND (reference sequence). V was pared by 7 bases and J by 0 bases, with 19 bases between. This CDR3 region has 17 residues. The CDR3 protein is CASNPTPQSPSGNTIYF. Written as DNA, the CDR3 is TGTGCCAGTAACCCGACACCCCAAAGTCCCTCTGGAAACACCATATATTTT.

CDR3 loop: CASSWTSGGWETQYF. For the CDR3, the DNA is TGTGCCAGCTCATGGACTAGCGGGGGGTGGGAGACCCAGTACTTC. The chain links TRBV6-5 to TRBJ2-5; 14 bases map to TRBD2. This CDR3 has 15 amino acids. CDR1 is MNHEY and CDR2 is SVGAGI in the germline V gene. The trim removed 8 bases at V and 5 bases at J, leaving 7 bases unmatched.

The J gene is TRBJ1-1, the V gene TRBV30; 7 nucleotides align to TRBD1. This CDR3 is 13 amino acids long. CDR1 is GTSNPN and CDR2 is SVGIG in the germline V gene (reference sequence). Trimming cost V 5 bases and J 8 bases; bases outside gene matches: 11. The DNA of the CDR3 is TGTGCCTGGTCCCTAGGGGGCGGAGGGGAAGCTTTCTTT. Translation gives CAWSLGGGGEAFF.

Regarding this clone: Different DNA sequences within this sample yield the same CDR3. The chain carries TRBV7-9 and TRBJ1-3; no firm D call. Trimming removed 1 base from V and 4 bases from J, with 2 bases in between. This CDR3 has 12 residues. Germline V gene lookup returns CDR1 SEHNR and CDR2 FQNEAQ (reference sequence). DNA for the CDR3: TGTGCCAGCAGCTTAGGCGGAAACACCATATATTTT. It codes for CASSLGGNTIYF.

This clone appeared a single time. The rearrangement uses TRBV4-2 and TRBJ2-3; 13 positions agree with TRBD2. The length of the CDR3 is 16 residues. Trimming at V came to 2 bases and at J to 4 bases, leaving 3 bases not matched to a gene. Germline V gives CDR1 LGHNA, CDR2 YNFKEQ. This CDR3 reads CASSQTLAGGSDTQYF. The CDR3 DNA follows: TGTGCCAGCAGCCAAACACTAGCGGGAGGGTCAGATACGCAGTATTTT.

J is TRBJ1-5 and V is TRBV4-2, with D maybe TRBD1 (6 bases). V was pared by 3 bases and J by 4 bases, with 13 bases between. This CDR3 contains 15 residues. The germline V gene has CDR1 LGHNA and CDR2 YNFKEQ. CDR3 amino acids: CASSQTGQGNQPQHF. The CDR3 DNA reads as TGTGCCAGCAGCCAGACGGGGCAGGGGAATCAGCCCCAGCATTTT.

The rearrangement joins TRBV18 to TRBJ2-1; TRBD2 is a possible D gene (5 bases). V gave up 6 bases and J gave up 9 bases, with 18 bases separating them. This CDR3 is 14 amino acids long. Germline-derived CDR1 and CDR2 are KGHSH and LQKENI. In DNA, the CDR3 is TGTGCCAGCTCGGAAGAGGGCCAGGATGGTGAGCAGTTCTTC. Its protein product is CASSEEGQDGEQFF.